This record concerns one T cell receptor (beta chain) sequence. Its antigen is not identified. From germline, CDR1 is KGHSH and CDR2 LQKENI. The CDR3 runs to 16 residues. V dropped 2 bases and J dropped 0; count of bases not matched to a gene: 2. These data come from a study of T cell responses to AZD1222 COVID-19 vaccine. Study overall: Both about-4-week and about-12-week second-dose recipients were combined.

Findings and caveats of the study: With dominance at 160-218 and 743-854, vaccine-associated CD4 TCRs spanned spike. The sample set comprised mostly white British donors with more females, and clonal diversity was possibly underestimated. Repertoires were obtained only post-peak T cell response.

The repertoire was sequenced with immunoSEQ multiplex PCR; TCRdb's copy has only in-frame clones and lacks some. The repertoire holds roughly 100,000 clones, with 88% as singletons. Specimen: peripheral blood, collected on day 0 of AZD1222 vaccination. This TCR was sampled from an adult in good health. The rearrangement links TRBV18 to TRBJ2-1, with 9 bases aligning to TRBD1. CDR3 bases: TGTGCCAGCTCACCAAGGGGACAGGGCTCCTACAATGAGCAGTTCTTC. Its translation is CASSPRGQGSYNEQFF.